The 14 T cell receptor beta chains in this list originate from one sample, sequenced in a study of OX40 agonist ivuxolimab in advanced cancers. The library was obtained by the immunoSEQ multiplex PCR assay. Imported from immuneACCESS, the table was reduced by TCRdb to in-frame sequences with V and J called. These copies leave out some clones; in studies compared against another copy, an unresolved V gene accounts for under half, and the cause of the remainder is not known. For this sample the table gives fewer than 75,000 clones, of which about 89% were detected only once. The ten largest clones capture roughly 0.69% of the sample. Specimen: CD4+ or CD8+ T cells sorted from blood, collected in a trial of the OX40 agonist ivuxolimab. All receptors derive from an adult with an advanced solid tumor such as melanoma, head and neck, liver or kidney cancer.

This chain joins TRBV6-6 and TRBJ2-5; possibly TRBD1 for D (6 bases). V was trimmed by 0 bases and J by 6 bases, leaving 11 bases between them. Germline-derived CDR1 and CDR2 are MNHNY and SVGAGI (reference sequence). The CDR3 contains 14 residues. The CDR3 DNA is TGTGCCAGCAGTTACTCACACAGGGACCAGACCCAGTACTTC. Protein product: CASSYSHRDQTQYF.

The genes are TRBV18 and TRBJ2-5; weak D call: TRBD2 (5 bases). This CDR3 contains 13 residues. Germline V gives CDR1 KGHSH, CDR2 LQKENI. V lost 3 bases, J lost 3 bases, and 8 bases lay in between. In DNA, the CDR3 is TGTGCCAGCTCACCCGGACTGGAAGAGACCCAGTACTTC. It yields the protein CASSPGLEETQYF.

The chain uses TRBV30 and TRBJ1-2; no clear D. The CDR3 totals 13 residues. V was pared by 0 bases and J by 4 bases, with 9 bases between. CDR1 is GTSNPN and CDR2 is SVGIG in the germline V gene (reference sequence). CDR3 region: CAWSVEGFYGYTF. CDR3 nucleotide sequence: TGTGCCTGGAGTGTAGAGGGCTTCTATGGCTACACCTTC.

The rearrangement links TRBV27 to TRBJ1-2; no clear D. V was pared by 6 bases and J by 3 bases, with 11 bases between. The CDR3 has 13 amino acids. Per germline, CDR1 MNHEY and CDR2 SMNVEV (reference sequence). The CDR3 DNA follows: TGTGCCAGCAGCTTAAAGAGAGACTATGGCTACACCTTC. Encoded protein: CASSLKRDYGYTF.

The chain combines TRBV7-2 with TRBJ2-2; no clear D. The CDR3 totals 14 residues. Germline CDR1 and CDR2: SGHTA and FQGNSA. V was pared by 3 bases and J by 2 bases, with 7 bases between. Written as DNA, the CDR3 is TGTGCCAGCAGCTTGGTTATAAACACCGGGGAGCTGTTTTTT. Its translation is CASSLVINTGELFF.

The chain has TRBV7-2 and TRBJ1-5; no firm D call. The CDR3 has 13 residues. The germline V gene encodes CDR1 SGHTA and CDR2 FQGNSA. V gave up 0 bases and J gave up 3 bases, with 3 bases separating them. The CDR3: CASSLAHNQPQHF. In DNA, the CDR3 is TGTGCCAGCAGCTTAGCCCACAATCAGCCCCAGCATTTT.

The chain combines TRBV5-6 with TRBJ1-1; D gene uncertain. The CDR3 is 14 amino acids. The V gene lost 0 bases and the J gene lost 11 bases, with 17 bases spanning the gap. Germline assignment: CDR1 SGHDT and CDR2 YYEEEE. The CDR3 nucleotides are TGTGCCAGCAGCTTGGGAGCTAGCGCCGGAAGGGCTTTCTTT. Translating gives CASSLGASAGRAFF.

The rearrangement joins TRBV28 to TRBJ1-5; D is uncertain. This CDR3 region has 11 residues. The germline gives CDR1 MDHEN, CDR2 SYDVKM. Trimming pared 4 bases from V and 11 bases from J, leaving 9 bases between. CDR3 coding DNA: TGTGCCAGCAGTTGGATATCAGCCCAGCATTTT. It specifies CASSWISAQHF.

The CDR3 reads CASSPGQGVNEKLFF. DNA for the CDR3: TGTGCCAGCAGCCCAGGACAGGGGGTTAATGAAAAACTGTTTTTT. The chain carries TRBV7-2 and TRBJ1-4; 10 positions match TRBD1. Losses at the gene ends were 5 bases for V and 4 bases for J; bases not matched to a gene: 4. Germline V gene sequence: CDR1 SGHTA, CDR2 FQGNSA. The CDR3 loop spans 15 amino acids. Full variable domain (remainder filled in from reference TRBV7-2 and TRBJ1-4): GAGVSQSPSNKVTEKGKDVELRCDPISGHTALYWYRQSLGQGLEFLIYFQGNSAPDKSGLPSDRFSAERTGGSVSTLTIQRTQQEDSAVYLCASSPGQGVNEKLFFGSGTQLSVL.

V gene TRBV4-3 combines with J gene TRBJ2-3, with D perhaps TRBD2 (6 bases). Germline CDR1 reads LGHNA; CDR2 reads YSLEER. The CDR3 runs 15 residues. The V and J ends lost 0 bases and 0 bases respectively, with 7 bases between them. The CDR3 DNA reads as TGCGCCAGCAGCCAAGAGGGGACTAGCACAGATACGCAGTATTTT. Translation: CASSQEGTSTDTQYF.

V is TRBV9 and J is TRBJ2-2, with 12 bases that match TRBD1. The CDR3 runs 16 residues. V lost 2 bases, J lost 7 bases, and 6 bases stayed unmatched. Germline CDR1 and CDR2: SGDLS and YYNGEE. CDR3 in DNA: TGTGCCAGCAGCGTTAGGGACAGGGGGCAAGGCGGGGAGCTGTTTTTT. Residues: CASSVRDRGQGGELFF.

The CDR3 DNA sequence: TGTGCCAGCAGCTTAGTGGGCAGGGGAGTGATCCAGACCCAGTACTTC. Translation gives CASSLVGRGVIQTQYF. This sequence joins TRBV11-2 and TRBJ2-5; D possibly corresponds to TRBD1 (6 bases). Germline V CDR1 and CDR2: SGHAT, FQNNGV. The CDR3 is 16 residues long. Trimming stripped 1 base from V and 6 bases from J, with 18 bases between. The full variable domain, in which reference TRBV11-2 and TRBJ2-5 provide the parts outside the CDR3, is EAGVAQSPRYKIIEKRQSVAFWCNPISGHATLYWYQQILGQGPKLLIQFQNNGVVDDSQLPKDRFSAERLKGVDSTLKIQPAKLEDSAVYLCASSLVGRGVIQTQYFGPGTRLLVL.

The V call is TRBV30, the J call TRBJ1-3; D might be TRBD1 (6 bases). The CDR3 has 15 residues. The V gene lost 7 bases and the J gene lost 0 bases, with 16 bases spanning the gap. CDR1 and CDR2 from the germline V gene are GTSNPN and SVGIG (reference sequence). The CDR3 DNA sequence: TGTGCCTCGGTGGGACACTACCCCTCTGGAAACACCATATATTTT. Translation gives CASVGHYPSGNTIYF. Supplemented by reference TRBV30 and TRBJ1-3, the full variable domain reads SQTIHQWPATLVQPVGSPLSLECTVEGTSNPNLYWYRQAAGRGLQLLFYSVGIGQISSEVPQNLSASRPQDRQFILSSKKLLLSDSGFYLCASVGHYPSGNTIYFGEGSWLTVV.

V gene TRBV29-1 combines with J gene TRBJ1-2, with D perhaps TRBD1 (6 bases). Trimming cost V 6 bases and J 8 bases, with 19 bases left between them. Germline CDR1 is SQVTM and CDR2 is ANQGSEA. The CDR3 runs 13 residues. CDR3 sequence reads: CSVPIGQFKGYTF. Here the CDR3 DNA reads TGCAGCGTGCCCATTGGACAGTTCAAGGGCTACACCTTC.